Below are 20 T cell receptor beta chains sequenced from a single sample in a study of blood T cell repertoires in COVID-19. Measured with immunoSEQ multiplex PCR; TCRdb has only the in-frame clones, and not every one. The sample holds about 120,000 clones, approximately 81% seen once. Source material: peripheral blood. These receptors were collected from a man aged 55 to 70 with acute or convalescent COVID-19.

This rearrangement joins TRBV7-9 to TRBJ2-1; a possible D gene is TRBD1 (5 bases). The CDR3 loop spans 13 amino acids. The V gene's germline CDR1 is SEHNR and CDR2 FQNEAQ (reference sequence). The V gene lost 6 bases and the J gene lost 1 base, with 7 bases spanning the gap. DNA for the CDR3: TGTGCCAGCAGGGGGCTATCCTACAATGAGCAGTTCTTC. It codes for CASRGLSYNEQFF.

The chain uses TRBV7-2 and TRBJ2-2; TRBD2 aligns across 12 bases. From germline, CDR1 is SGHTA and CDR2 FQGNSA. V was pared by 1 base and J by 6 bases, with 9 bases of the junction left unmatched. The CDR3 totals 18 residues. Written as DNA, the CDR3 is TGTGCCAGCAGCTTAGTTCCCGTCCGACTAGCGGGAGCCGGGGAGCTGTTTTTT. Protein sequence: CASSLVPVRLAGAGELFF.

The sample holds one count of this clone. This sequence joins TRBV2 and TRBJ1-2; D is possibly TRBD1 (5 bases). Trimming removed 2 bases at V and 8 bases at J, with 9 bases between. The germline V gene encodes CDR1 SNHLY and CDR2 FYNNEI. The CDR3 runs to 12 residues. CDR3 coding DNA: TGTGCCAGCAGTGAATCCGGGGGAGGCTACACCTTC. Translating gives CASSESGGGYTF.

The V gene is TRBV28, the J gene TRBJ2-7; 8 positions agree with TRBD1. CDR1 and CDR2 (germline): MDHEN, SYDVKM. V gave up 3 bases and J gave up 2 bases; unmatched junction bases: 18. CDR3 length: 19 amino acids. The CDR3 here is CASSFPSTLGTGSTYEQYF. The CDR3 nucleotides read TGTGCCAGCAGTTTCCCCTCAACCCTCGGGACAGGAAGTACCTACGAGCAGTACTTC.

V gene TRBV7-2 combines with J gene TRBJ1-3, with TRBD1 matching over 7 bases. CDR3 length: 14 residues. Germline V gives CDR1 SGHTA, CDR2 FQGNSA. The V and J ends lost 5 bases and 4 bases, in that order; junction bases with no gene match: 5. CDR3 DNA sequence: TGTGCCAGCAGCCCCAGGGGGAACGGAAACACCATATATTTT. It codes for CASSPRGNGNTIYF.

The chain links TRBV2 to TRBJ1-1, with a tentative D call TRBD1 (6 bases). Trimming took off 5 bases at V and 6 bases at J, with 10 bases between the two ends. Looked up from germline, CDR1 is SNHLY and CDR2 is FYNNEI. The CDR3 loop spans 12 amino acids. CDR3 loop: CASSTGKPEAFF. The DNA of the CDR3 is TGTGCCAGCAGTACAGGGAAACCTGAAGCTTTCTTT.

The chain links TRBV11-2 to TRBJ1-1, with TRBD1 as a possible D gene (5 bases). The V and J ends lost 3 bases and 1 base respectively, with 12 bases between them. The CDR3 runs to 15 residues. Germline CDR1 SGHAT, CDR2 FQNNGV. This CDR3 reads CASSFPGGPNTEAFF. In DNA, the CDR3 is TGTGCCAGCAGCTTCCCCGGGGGACCGAACACTGAAGCTTTCTTT.

V usage is TRBV6-5 and J usage is TRBJ1-4; 8 bases align to TRBD1. This CDR3 region has 13 residues. The germline V gene encodes CDR1 MNHEY and CDR2 SVGAGI. V gave up 9 bases and J gave up 3 bases; unmatched junction bases: 3. The CDR3, as DNA: TGTGCCAGTCGACAGGGGTCTAATGAAAAACTGTTTTTT. Translated, it gives CASRQGSNEKLFF.

CDR3 bases: TGTGCCAGTGATAGGGACAGGGGAGCTGAAGCTTTCTTT. It yields the protein CASDRDRGAEAFF. The chain combines TRBV19 with TRBJ1-1, with 10 bases aligning to TRBD1. Trimming removed 8 bases from V and 6 bases from J; junction bases left unmatched: 6. The CDR3 loop spans 13 amino acids. Germline assignment: CDR1 LNHDA and CDR2 SQIVND (reference sequence). Full variable domain (missing parts from reference TRBV19 and TRBJ1-1): DGGITQSPKYLFRKEGQNVTLSCEQNLNHDAMYWYRQDPGQGLRLIYYSQIVNDFQKGDIAEGYSVSREKKESFPLTVTSAQKNPTAFYLCASDRDRGAEAFFGQGTRLTVV.

The chain joins TRBV6-5 to TRBJ1-2; 8 nucleotides agree with TRBD1. The CDR3 extends over 14 amino acids. V dropped 8 bases and J dropped 6; count of bases not matched to a gene: 11. CDR1 is MNHEY, CDR2 SVGAGI, per germline. Written as DNA, the CDR3 is TGTGCCAGCTCCTGGAGTCAGGGGGCGGATGGCTACACCTTC. This gives the protein CASSWSQGADGYTF.

The chain has TRBV28 and TRBJ2-7; 9 bases align to TRBD1. The CDR3 has 12 amino acids. The ends lost 7 bases at V and 5 bases at J; junction bases unmatched: 3. Germline CDR1 and CDR2: MDHEN and SYDVKM. The CDR3 DNA reads TGTGCCAGCACGGGACAGGGTGACGAGCAGTACTTC. Amino acids: CASTGQGDEQYF.

CDR3 protein: CASRNTGASDSPLHF. Written as DNA, the CDR3 is TGTGCCAGCAGGAATACAGGGGCATCGGATTCACCCCTCCACTTT. The rearrangement uses TRBV7-8 and TRBJ1-6, with 7 bases identical to TRBD1. This CDR3 comprises 15 residues. J was trimmed by 8 bases and V by 6 bases; bases with no gene match: 10. The V gene's germline CDR1 is SGHVS and CDR2 FQNEAQ.

As for this clone: A read error is possible here, since a much larger clone lies one base away. The same CDR3 arises from other DNA sequences in this sample as well. The V call is TRBV18, the J call TRBJ2-3; 9 nucleotides match TRBD1. Germline lookup yields CDR1 KGHSH and CDR2 LQKENI. This CDR3 has 16 amino acids. The CDR3 here is CASSPRDRVFADTQYF. In DNA form, the CDR3 reads TGCGCCAGCTCACCACGGGACAGGGTATTCGCAGATACGCAGTATTTT.

This sequence joins TRBV12-3 or TRBV12-4 and TRBJ1-1; D is unclear. Trimming shortened V by 3 bases and J by 6 bases, and 11 bases separated the two germline ends. The CDR3 has 13 residues. The CDR3 bases are TGTGCCAGCAGTTTTGGGAGGGCATCTGAAGCTTTCTTT. Its translation is CASSFGRASEAFF.

V and J are TRBV5-4 and TRBJ2-5; 9 bases match TRBD2. The V gene's germline CDR1 is SGHNT and CDR2 YYREEE (reference sequence). This CDR3 has 14 amino acids. Unmatched junction bases numbered 3, after V lost 3 bases and J lost 3 bases. CDR3 nucleotides: TGTGCCAGCAGCTATAGCGGGAGAAAAGAGACCCAGTACTTC. This sequence encodes CASSYSGRKETQYF.

The rearrangement uses TRBV5-6 and TRBJ1-2; weak D call: TRBD1 (5 bases). CDR3 size: 11 residues. Germline CDR1 reads SGHDT; CDR2 reads YYEEEE. Trimming took off 2 bases at V and 8 bases at J, with 7 bases between the two ends. CDR3 nucleotide sequence: TGTGCCAGCAGCTTTGCAGGGGGCTACACCTTC. Encoded protein: CASSFAGGYTF.

As to this clone: The identical CDR3 is also encoded by other nucleotide sequences in the sample. This rearrangement joins TRBV7-9 to TRBJ2-7; D is ambiguous. The CDR3 covers 10 residues. Looked up from germline, CDR1 is SEHNR and CDR2 is FQNEAQ (reference sequence). V was shortened by 5 bases and J by 5 bases, with 4 bases between the two germline ends. CDR3 region: CASSGNEQYF. The DNA of the CDR3 is TGTGCCAGCAGCGGCAACGAGCAGTACTTC.

V usage is TRBV18 and J usage is TRBJ2-5; weak D call: TRBD2 (5 bases). The CDR3 is 16 amino acids. The V gene lost 5 bases and the J gene lost 4 bases, with 20 bases spanning the gap. Germline assignment: CDR1 KGHSH and CDR2 LQKENI. The CDR3: CASSFMSGSEGETQYF. The CDR3 bases are TGTGCCAGCTCATTTATGTCCGGGTCAGAGGGAGAGACCCAGTACTTC.

The chain links TRBV5-4 to TRBJ2-7; 9 positions agree with TRBD1. Germline CDR1 and CDR2: SGHNT and YYREEE (reference sequence). This CDR3 spans 14 amino acids. V dropped 0 bases and J dropped 5; count of bases not matched to a gene: 3. In nucleotides, the CDR3 is TGTGCCAGCAGCTTGGCGGGACAGGGAGACGAGCAGTACTTC. As protein: CASSLAGQGDEQYF.

The rearrangement joins TRBV28 to TRBJ2-7; 8 bases align to TRBD2. The CDR3 totals 15 residues. Germline V CDR1 and CDR2: MDHEN, SYDVKM. Germline trimming cut 6 bases from V and 3 bases from J; bases unmatched to any gene: 10. The CDR3 reads CASRSAGEARYEQYF. In nucleotides, the CDR3 is TGTGCCAGCAGGTCAGCGGGAGAGGCCCGCTACGAGCAGTACTTC.